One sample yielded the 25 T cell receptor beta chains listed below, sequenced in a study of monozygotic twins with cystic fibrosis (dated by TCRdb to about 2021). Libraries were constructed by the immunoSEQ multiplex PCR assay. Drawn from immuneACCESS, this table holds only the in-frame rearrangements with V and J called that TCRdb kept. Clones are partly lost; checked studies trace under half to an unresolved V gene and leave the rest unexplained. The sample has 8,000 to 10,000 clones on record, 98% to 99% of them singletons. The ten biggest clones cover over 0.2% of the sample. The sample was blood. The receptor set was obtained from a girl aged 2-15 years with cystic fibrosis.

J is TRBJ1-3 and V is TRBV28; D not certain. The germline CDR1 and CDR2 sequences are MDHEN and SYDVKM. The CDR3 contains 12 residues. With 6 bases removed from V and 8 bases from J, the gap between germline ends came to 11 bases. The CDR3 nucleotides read TGTGCCAGCAGCCTGAAGCGCGACACCATATATTTT. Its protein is CASSLKRDTIYF.

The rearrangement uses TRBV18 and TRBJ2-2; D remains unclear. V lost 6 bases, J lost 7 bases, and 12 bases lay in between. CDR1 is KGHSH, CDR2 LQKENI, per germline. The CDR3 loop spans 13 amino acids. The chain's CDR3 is CASSRDVDGELFF. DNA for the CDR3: TGTGCCAGCTCCCGAGACGTCGACGGGGAGCTGTTTTTT.

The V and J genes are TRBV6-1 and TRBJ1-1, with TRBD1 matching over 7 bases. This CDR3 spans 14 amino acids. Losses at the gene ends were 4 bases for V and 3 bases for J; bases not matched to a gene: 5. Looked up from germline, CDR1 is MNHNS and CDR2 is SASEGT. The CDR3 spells CASSVRGPDTEAFF. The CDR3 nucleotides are TGTGCCAGCAGTGTAAGGGGGCCGGACACTGAAGCTTTCTTT.

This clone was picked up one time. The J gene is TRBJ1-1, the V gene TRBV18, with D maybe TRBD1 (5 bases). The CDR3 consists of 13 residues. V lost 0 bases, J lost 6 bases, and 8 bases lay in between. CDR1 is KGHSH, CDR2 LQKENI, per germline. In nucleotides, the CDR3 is TGTGCCAGCTCACCACCGCCGGGGGCTGAAGCTTTCTTT. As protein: CASSPPPGAEAFF.

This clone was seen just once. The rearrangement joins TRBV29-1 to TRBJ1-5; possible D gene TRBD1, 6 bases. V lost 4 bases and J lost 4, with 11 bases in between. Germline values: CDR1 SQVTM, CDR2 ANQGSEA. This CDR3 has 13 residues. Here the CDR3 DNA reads TGCAGCGTTGTAGGACAGCCGAATCAGCCCCAGCATTTT. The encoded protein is CSVVGQPNQPQHF.

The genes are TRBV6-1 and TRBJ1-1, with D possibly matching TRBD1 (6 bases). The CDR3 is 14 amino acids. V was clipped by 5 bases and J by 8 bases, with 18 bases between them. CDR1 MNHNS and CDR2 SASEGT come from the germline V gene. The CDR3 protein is CASSSVRDISEAFF. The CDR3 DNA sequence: TGTGCCAGCAGTAGTGTTCGGGACATCTCCGAAGCTTTCTTT.

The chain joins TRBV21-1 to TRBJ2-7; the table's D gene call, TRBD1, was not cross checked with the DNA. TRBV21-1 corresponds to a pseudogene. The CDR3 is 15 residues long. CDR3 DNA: TGTGCCAGCAGACTGGGGGCTTACGGATATGACGAGCAGTACTTC. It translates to CASRLGAYGYDEQYF.

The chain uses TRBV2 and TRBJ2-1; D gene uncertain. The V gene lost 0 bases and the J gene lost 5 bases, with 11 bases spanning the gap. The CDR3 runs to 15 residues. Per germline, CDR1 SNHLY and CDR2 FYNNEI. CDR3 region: CASSEALGLNNEQFF. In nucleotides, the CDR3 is TGTGCCAGCAGTGAAGCGCTCGGGCTCAACAATGAGCAGTTCTTC.

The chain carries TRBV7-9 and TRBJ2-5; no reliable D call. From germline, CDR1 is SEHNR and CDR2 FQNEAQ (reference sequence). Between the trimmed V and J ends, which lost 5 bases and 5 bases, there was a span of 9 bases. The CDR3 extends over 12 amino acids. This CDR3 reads CASSRKPETQYF. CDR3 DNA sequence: TGTGCCAGCAGCCGTAAACCGGAGACCCAGTACTTC.

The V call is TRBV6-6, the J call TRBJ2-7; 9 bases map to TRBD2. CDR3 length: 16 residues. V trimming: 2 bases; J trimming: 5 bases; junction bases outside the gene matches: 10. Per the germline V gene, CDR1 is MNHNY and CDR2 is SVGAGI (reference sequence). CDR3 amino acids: CASSYRSGSTPDEQYF. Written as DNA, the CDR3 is TGTGCCAGCAGTTACCGTAGCGGGAGCACCCCCGACGAGCAGTACTTC.

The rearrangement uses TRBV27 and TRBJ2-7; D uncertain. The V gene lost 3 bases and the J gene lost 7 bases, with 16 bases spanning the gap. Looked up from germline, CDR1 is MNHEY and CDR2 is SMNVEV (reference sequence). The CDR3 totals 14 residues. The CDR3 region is CASSFSPPVGEQYF. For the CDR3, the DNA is TGTGCCAGCAGTTTTTCCCCCCCTGTGGGGGAGCAGTACTTC.

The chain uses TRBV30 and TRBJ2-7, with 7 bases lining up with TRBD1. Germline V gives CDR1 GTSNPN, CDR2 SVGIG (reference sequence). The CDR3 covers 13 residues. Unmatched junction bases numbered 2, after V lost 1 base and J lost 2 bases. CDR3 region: CAWSGQGAYEQYF. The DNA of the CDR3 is TGTGCCTGGAGTGGACAGGGCGCCTACGAGCAGTACTTC. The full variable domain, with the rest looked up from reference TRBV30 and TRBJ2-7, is SQTIHQWPATLVQPVGSPLSLECTVEGTSNPNLYWYRQAAGRGLQLLFYSVGIGQISSEVPQNLSASRPQDRQFILSSKKLLLSDSGFYLCAWSGQGAYEQYFGPGTRLTVT.

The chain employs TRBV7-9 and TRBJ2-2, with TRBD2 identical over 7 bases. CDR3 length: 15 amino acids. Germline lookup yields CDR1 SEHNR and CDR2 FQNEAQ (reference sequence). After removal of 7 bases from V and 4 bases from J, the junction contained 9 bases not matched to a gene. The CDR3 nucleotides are TGTGCCAGCACCAATGCGGGAGCTGGCACCGGGGAGCTGTTTTTT. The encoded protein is CASTNAGAGTGELFF.

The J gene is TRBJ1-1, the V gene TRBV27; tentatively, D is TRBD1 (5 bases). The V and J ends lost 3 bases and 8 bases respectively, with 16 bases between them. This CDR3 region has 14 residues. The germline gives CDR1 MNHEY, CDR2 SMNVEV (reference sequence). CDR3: CASSFSQVPREAFF. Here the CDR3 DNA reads TGTGCCAGCAGTTTTTCACAGGTCCCAAGGGAAGCTTTCTTT.

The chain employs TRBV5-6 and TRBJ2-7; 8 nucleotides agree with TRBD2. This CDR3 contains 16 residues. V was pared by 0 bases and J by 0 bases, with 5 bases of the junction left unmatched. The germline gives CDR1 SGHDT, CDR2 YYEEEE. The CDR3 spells CASSLVIAGFSYEQYF. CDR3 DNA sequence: TGTGCCAGCAGCTTGGTAATAGCGGGGTTCTCCTACGAGCAGTACTTC.

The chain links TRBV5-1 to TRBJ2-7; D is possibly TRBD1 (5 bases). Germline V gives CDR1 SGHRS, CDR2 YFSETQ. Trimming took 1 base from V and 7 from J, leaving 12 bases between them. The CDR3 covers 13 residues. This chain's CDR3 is CASSLRRDGEQYF. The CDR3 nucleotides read TGCGCCAGCAGCTTGCGCAGGGATGGTGAGCAGTACTTC.

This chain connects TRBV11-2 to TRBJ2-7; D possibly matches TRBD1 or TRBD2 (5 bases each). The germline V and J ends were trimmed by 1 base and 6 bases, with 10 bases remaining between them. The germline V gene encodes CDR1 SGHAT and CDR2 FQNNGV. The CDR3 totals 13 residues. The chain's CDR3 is CASSLVAQGEQYF. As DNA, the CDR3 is TGTGCCAGCAGCTTAGTAGCGCAGGGCGAGCAGTACTTC.

The CDR3 DNA is TGTGCCAGCAGTTTACTAGCTGCAGATACGCAGTATTTT. Residues: CASSLLAADTQYF. This chain links TRBV27 with TRBJ2-3; TRBD2 is a possible D gene (5 bases). V gave up 2 bases and J gave up 4 bases, with 7 bases separating them. The CDR3 loop spans 13 amino acids. The germline V gene has CDR1 MNHEY and CDR2 SMNVEV (reference sequence).

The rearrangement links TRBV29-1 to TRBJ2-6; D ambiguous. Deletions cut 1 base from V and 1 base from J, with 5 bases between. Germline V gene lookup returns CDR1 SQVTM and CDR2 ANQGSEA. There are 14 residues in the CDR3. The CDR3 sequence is CSVEGVSGANVLTF. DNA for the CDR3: TGCAGCGTTGAAGGGGTATCTGGGGCCAACGTCCTGACTTTC.

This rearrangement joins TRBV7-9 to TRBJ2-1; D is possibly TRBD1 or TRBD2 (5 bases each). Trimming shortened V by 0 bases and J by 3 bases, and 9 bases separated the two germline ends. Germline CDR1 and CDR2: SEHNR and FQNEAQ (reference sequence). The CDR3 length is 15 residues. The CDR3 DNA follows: TGTGCCAGCAGCTTAGCCAGCGGACACTACAATGAGCAGTTCTTC. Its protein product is CASSLASGHYNEQFF.

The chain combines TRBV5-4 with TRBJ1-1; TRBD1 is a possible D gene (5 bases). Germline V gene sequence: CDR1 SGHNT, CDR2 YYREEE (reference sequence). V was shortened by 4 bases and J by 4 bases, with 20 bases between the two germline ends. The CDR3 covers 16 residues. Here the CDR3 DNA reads TGTGCCAGCAGCGCCTCTTTGCAGGGACGGGGCACTGAAGCTTTCTTT. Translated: CASSASLQGRGTEAFF.

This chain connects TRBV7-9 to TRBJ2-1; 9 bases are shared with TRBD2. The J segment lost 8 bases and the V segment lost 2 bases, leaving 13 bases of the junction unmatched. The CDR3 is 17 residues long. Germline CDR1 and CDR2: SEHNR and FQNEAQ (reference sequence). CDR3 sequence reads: CASSLFWREGLWDEQFF. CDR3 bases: TGTGCCAGCAGCTTATTCTGGCGGGAGGGCCTTTGGGATGAGCAGTTCTTC.

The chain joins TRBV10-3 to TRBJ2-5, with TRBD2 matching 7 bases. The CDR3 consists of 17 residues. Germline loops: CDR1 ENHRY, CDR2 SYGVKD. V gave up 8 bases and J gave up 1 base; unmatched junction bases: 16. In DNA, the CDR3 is TGTGCCATCGGGTCCCCTCGGGGGGAAATACGCCAAGAGACCCAGTACTTC. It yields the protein CAIGSPRGEIRQETQYF.

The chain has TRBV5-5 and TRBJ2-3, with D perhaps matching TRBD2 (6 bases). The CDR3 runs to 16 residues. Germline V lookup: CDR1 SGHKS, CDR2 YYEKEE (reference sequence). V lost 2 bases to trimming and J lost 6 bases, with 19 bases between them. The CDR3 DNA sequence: TGTGCCAGCAGCTTTCCGGCGGGGTCCTTCCCGGATACGCAGTATTTT. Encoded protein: CASSFPAGSFPDTQYF.

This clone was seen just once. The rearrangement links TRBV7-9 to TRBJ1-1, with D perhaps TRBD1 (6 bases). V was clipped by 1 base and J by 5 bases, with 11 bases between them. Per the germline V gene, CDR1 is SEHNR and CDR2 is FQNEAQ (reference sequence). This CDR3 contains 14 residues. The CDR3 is CASSLVGGATEAFF. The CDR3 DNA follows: TGTGCCAGCAGCTTAGTAGGGGGAGCAACTGAAGCTTTCTTT.